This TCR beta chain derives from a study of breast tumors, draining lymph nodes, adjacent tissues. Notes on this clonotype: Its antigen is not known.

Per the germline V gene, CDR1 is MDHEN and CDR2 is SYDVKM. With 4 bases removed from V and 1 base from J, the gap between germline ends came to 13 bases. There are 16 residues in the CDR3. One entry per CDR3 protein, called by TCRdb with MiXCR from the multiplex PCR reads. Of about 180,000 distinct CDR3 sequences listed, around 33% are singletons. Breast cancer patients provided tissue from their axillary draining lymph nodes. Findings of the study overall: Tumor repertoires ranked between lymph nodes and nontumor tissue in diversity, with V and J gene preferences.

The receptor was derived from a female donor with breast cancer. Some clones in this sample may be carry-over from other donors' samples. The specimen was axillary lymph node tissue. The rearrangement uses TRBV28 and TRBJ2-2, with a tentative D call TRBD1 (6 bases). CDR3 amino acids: CASSSPGHQNTGELFF. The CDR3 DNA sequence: TGTGCCAGCAGTTCTCCGGGACACCAGAACACCGGGGAGCTGTTTTTT.